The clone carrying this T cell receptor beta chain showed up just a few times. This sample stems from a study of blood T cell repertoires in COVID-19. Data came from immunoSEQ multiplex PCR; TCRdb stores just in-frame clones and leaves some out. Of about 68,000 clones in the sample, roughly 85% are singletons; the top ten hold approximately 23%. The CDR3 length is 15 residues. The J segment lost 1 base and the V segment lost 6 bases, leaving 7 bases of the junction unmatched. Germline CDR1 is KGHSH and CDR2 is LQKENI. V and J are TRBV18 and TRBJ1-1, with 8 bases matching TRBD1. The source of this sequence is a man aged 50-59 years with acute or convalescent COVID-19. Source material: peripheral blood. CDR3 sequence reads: CASSPSGTGNTEAFF. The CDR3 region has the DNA TGTGCCAGCTCGCCTAGTGGGACAGGGAACACTGAAGCTTTCTTT.